The T cell receptor (beta chain) described here comes from a study of blood T cell repertoires in COVID-19. Background on the study: Whether acute or convalescent, the COVID-19 samples came from the United States, Italy and Spain.

The protocol was immunoSEQ multiplex PCR, while the TCRdb copy is restricted to in-frame clones and leaves out a portion. The sample has over 200,000 clones, around 86% seen once; the top ten hold roughly 12%. The germline V gene encodes CDR1 LNHNV and CDR2 YYDKDF (reference sequence). The V end lost 5 bases, the J end lost 3 bases, and 14 bases lay between the germline ends. The CDR3 consists of 14 residues. The chain is built from TRBV15 and TRBJ2-7; D unresolved. The sample consisted of peripheral blood. The receptor's source is a man in his forties or fifties with COVID-19, enrolled during active disease. CDR3 in amino acids: CATSFDSENYEQYF. In DNA form, the CDR3 reads TGTGCCACCAGCTTTGACTCGGAAAACTACGAGCAGTACTTC.